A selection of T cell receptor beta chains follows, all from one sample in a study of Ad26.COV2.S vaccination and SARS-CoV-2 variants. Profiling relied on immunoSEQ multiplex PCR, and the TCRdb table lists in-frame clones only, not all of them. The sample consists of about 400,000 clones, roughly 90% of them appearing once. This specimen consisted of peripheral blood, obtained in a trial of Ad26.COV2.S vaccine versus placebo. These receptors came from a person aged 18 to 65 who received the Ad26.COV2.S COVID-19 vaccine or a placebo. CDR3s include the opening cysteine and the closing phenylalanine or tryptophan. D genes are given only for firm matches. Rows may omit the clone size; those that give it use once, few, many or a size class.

CDR3: CASSILPDGYGYTF; DNA: TGTGCCAGTAGTATCCTCCCCGATGGCTATGGCTACACCTTC; size: NA; J: TRBJ1-2; V: TRBV19; D: NA
CDR3: CASSQMQGGGNEQFF; DNA: TGTGCCAGCAGCCAAATGCAGGGGGGAGGCAATGAGCAGTTCTTC; size: NA; J: TRBJ2-1; V: TRBV16; D: NA
CDR3: CASSPPAGNTIYF; DNA: TGCGCCAGCAGCCCGCCAGCTGGAAACACCATATATTTT; size: NA; J: TRBJ1-3; V: TRBV10-2; D: NA
CDR3: CASRLGHYAPGELFF; DNA: TGCGCCAGCAGATTAGGGCATTACGCCCCCGGGGAGCTGTTTTTT; size: NA; J: TRBJ2-2; V: TRBV4-1; D: NA
CDR3: CASSEYGSGGAIFNEQFF; DNA: TGCGCCAGCAGTGAGTATGGTAGCGGGGGGGCAATTTTTAATGAGCAGTTCTTC; size: NA; J: TRBJ2-1; V: TRBV10-1; D: TRBD2
CDR3: CASSLNGIANTGELFF; DNA: TGTGCCAGCAGCTTAAACGGGATCGCGAACACCGGGGAGCTGTTTTTT; size: NA; J: TRBJ2-2; V: TRBV7-2; D: NA
CDR3: CAWSPDRGLVNTEAFF; DNA: TGTGCCTGGAGTCCAGACAGGGGGCTTGTGAACACTGAAGCTTTCTTT; size: NA; J: TRBJ1-1; V: TRBV30; D: TRBD1
CDR3: CASSSLTKAGTDTQYF; DNA: TGTGCCAGCAGTTCTCTGACAAAAGCGGGAACAGATACGCAGTATTTT; size: NA; J: TRBJ2-3; V: TRBV6-5; D: TRBD2
CDR3: CATVGQGTYNEQFF; DNA: TGTGCCACCGTGGGACAGGGAACCTACAATGAGCAGTTCTTC; size: NA; J: TRBJ2-1; V: TRBV6-5; D: TRBD1
CDR3: CASKQSGMNTEAFF; DNA: TGCGCCAGCAAGCAGTCCGGGATGAACACTGAAGCTTTCTTT; size: NA; J: TRBJ1-1; V: TRBV5-1; D: NA
CDR3: CASSLRDRPWDSPLHF; DNA: TGTGCCAGCAGCCTCCGGGACAGACCCTGGGATTCACCCCTCCACTTT; size: NA; J: TRBJ1-6; V: TRBV7-6; D: TRBD1
CDR3: CASSLRRVLVDTQYF; DNA: TGTGCCAGCAGCCTCCGGAGGGTTCTGGTAGATACGCAGTATTTT; size: NA; J: TRBJ2-3; V: TRBV3-1/TRBV3-2; D: NA
CDR3: CASSLGGKTTEAFF; DNA: TGTGCCAGCAGTTTGGGGGGGAAAACCACTGAAGCTTTCTTT; size: NA; J: TRBJ1-1; V: TRBV6-1; D: NA
CDR3: CASSPTMGTEAFF; DNA: TGTGCCAGTAGTCCAACCATGGGCACTGAAGCTTTCTTT; size: NA; J: TRBJ1-1; V: TRBV19; D: NA
CDR3: CATSREVGPHRGEQFF; DNA: TGTGCCACCAGCAGAGAAGTTGGGCCTCACCGGGGTGAGCAGTTCTTC; size: NA; J: TRBJ2-1; V: TRBV15; D: NA
CDR3: CASSLGWEAFF; DNA: TGTGCCAGCAGCTTGGGGTGGGAAGCTTTCTTT; size: NA; J: TRBJ1-1; V: TRBV5-6; D: NA
CDR3: CASCTTSYNEQFF; DNA: TGTGCCAGCTGTACCACCTCCTACAATGAGCAGTTCTTC; size: NA; J: TRBJ2-1; V: TRBV27; D: NA
CDR3: CASRLAVSTDTQYF; DNA: TGTGCCAGCAGACTAGCGGTGAGCACAGATACGCAGTATTTT; size: NA; J: TRBJ2-3; V: TRBV28; D: TRBD2
CDR3: CASSLTGIYNEQFF; DNA: TGTGCCAGCAGTCTGACAGGGATATACAATGAGCAGTTCTTC; size: NA; J: TRBJ2-1; V: TRBV27; D: TRBD1
CDR3: CASSIIRNSEAFF; DNA: TGTGCCAGTAGTATCATCAGGAATTCAGAAGCTTTCTTT; size: NA; J: TRBJ1-1; V: TRBV19; D: NA
CDR3: CASSLYRSSYEQYF; DNA: TGTGCCAGCAGTTTATATCGGAGCTCCTACGAGCAGTACTTC; size: NA; J: TRBJ2-7; V: TRBV27; D: NA
CDR3: CASSQEIAGGKNEQFF; DNA: TGCGCCAGCAGCCAAGAAATAGCGGGGGGGAAAAATGAGCAGTTCTTC; size: NA; J: TRBJ2-1; V: TRBV4-3; D: TRBD2
CDR3: CASSDLVKLTRDTQYF; DNA: TGCGCCAGCAGTGACCTGGTAAAGCTCACAAGAGATACGCAGTATTTT; size: NA; J: TRBJ2-3; V: TRBV10-2; D: NA
CDR3: CASTSYLGGSYNSPLHF; DNA: TGTGCCAGCACATCCTACCTAGGGGGGTCCTATAATTCACCCCTCCACTTT; size: NA; J: TRBJ1-6; V: TRBV27; D: NA
CDR3: CASSYVQDIYEQYF; DNA: TGTGCCAGCAGTTACGTCCAGGATATCTACGAGCAGTACTTC; size: NA; J: TRBJ2-7; V: TRBV6-6; D: NA
CDR3: CASSNIAGQPSTF; DNA: TGTGCCAGTAGTAACATAGCGGGACAGCCAAGCACCTTC; size: NA; J: TRBJ1-2; V: TRBV19; D: TRBD1
CDR3: CASTTPAGQGPYEQYF; DNA: TGTGCCAGCACCACGCCCGCGGGACAGGGCCCCTACGAGCAGTACTTC; size: NA; J: TRBJ2-7; V: TRBV28; D: TRBD1
CDR3: CASKGARNSPLHF; DNA: TGTGCCAGCAAGGGGGCGCGGAATTCACCCCTCCACTTT; size: NA; J: TRBJ1-6; V: TRBV27; D: TRBD1
CDR3: CASSIQGAFNEQFF; DNA: TGTGCCAGTAGTATACAGGGGGCCTTCAATGAGCAGTTCTTC; size: NA; J: TRBJ2-1; V: TRBV19; D: TRBD1
CDR3: CASSENVAARNYGYTF; DNA: TGTGCCAGCAGTGAAAATGTAGCAGCCCGGAACTATGGCTACACCTTC; size: once; J: TRBJ1-2; V: TRBV6-1; D: NA
CDR3: CASSPDQRAPVEAFF; DNA: TGTGCCAGCTCACCGGACCAGCGGGCGCCCGTTGAAGCTTTCTTT; size: NA; J: TRBJ1-1; V: TRBV18; D: NA
CDR3: CASSKGGLGSNEQFF; DNA: TGTGCCAGCAGCAAAGGGGGACTAGGTTCCAATGAGCAGTTCTTC; size: NA; J: TRBJ2-1; V: TRBV7-2; D: TRBD2
CDR3: CASSLGDEETQYF; DNA: TGTGCCAGCAGCTTGGGGGACGAAGAGACCCAGTACTTC; size: NA; J: TRBJ2-5; V: TRBV5-4; D: NA
CDR3: CASSSGQPQETQYF; DNA: TGTGCCAGCAGTTCAGGACAGCCACAAGAGACCCAGTACTTC; size: NA; J: TRBJ2-5; V: TRBV6-5; D: NA
CDR3: CSVWGRNGYTF; DNA: TGCAGCGTTTGGGGGAGGAATGGCTACACCTTC; size: NA; J: TRBJ1-2; V: TRBV29-1; D: NA
CDR3: CASRDGRSSYNEQFF; DNA: TGTGCCAGCAGAGATGGACGGAGCTCCTACAATGAGCAGTTCTTC; size: NA; J: TRBJ2-1; V: TRBV7-9; D: NA
CDR3: CASSRDPPPNRGFCAERYNEQFF; DNA: TGTGCCAGCAGTCGCGATCCACCGCCTAATAGGGGGTTTTGCGCCGAACGGTACAATGAGCAGTTCTTC; size: NA; J: TRBJ2-1; V: TRBV27; D: NA
CDR3: CASSLVATGYGYTF; DNA: TGTGCCAGCAGTTTAGTTGCGACAGGTTATGGCTACACCTTC; size: NA; J: TRBJ1-2; V: TRBV27; D: NA
CDR3: CASSPGGASTEAFF; DNA: TGTGCCAGCAGCCCAGGGGGAGCGAGCACTGAAGCTTTCTTT; size: NA; J: TRBJ1-1; V: TRBV5-4; D: TRBD1
CDR3: CASSLIGGSTGELFF; DNA: TGTGCCAGCAGCCTTATCGGCGGCAGCACCGGGGAGCTGTTTTTT; size: NA; J: TRBJ2-2; V: TRBV11-2; D: NA
CDR3: CATRTGFYEKLFF; DNA: TGTGCCACAAGGACAGGGTTTTATGAAAAACTGTTTTTT; size: NA; J: TRBJ1-4; V: TRBV15; D: TRBD1
CDR3: CASSRRDREDEQYF; DNA: TGCGCCAGCAGCCGGAGGGACAGGGAAGACGAGCAGTACTTC; size: NA; J: TRBJ2-7; V: TRBV4-1; D: TRBD1
CDR3: CASSGWDHRGETQYF; DNA: TGTGCCAGCAGCGGCTGGGACCACAGGGGCGAGACCCAGTACTTC; size: NA; J: TRBJ2-5; V: TRBV11-2; D: TRBD1
CDR3: CATSIGNTEAFF; DNA: TGTGCCACTTCTATTGGGAACACTGAAGCTTTCTTT; size: NA; J: TRBJ1-1; V: TRBV19; D: NA